This is a list of T cell receptor beta chains from one sample in a study of blood T cell repertoires in COVID-19. The data were produced by immunoSEQ multiplex PCR, yet TCRdb's version contains in-frame clones alone and is incomplete. The table records 200,000 to 250,000 clones, 85% to 90% of them present only once. The sample taken for sequencing was PBMCs or T cells enriched from blood (not recorded which). These receptors all stem from a woman between 45 and 65 years old in a cohort exposed to, infected with or recovered from COVID-19 (not recorded which). The CDR3 runs from the conserved cysteine through the conserved F or W. Fields, in order: clone size, V gene, D gene, J gene, CDR3 DNA, CDR3 protein. D genes are given only for firm matches. Rows may omit the clone size; those that give it use once, few, many or a size class.

-	TRBV3-1/TRBV3-2	TRBD2	TRBJ2-5	TGTGCCAGCAGCCAAGTTGGACTAGCGGGGGCCGGGGGAGCTCAGTACTTC	CASSQVGLAGAGGAQYF
-	TRBV7-8	-	TRBJ2-7	TGTGCCAGCAGCTTAGTATCCCCCTATAAGGGGCCGGCGGGGGAGCAGTACTTC	CASSLVSPYKGPAGEQYF
-	TRBV25-1	-	TRBJ1-2	TGTGCCAGCAGTTCGGACAGATCCAACTATGGCTACACCTTC	CASSSDRSNYGYTF
few	TRBV29-1	-	TRBJ1-2	TGCAGCGTAACCGGGGGGCAGGTGTCTAACTATGGCTACACCTTC	CSVTGGQVSNYGYTF
-	TRBV11-1	-	TRBJ1-1	TGTGCCAGCAGCCAACGAAGGTTCGAGGCTGAAGCTTTCTTT	CASSQRRFEAEAFF
-	TRBV28	-	TRBJ1-2	TGTGCCAGCAGTGGCGGGTGGATCGGTGGCTACACCTTC	CASSGGWIGGYTF
-	TRBV5-5	TRBD1	TRBJ1-2	TGTGCCAGCAGCTTGGGGACAGGGTCGTACTATGGCTACACCTTC	CASSLGTGSYYGYTF
-	TRBV19	TRBD1	TRBJ1-4	TGTGCCAGTAGTTCTGGACAGGGCTTTGAAAAACTGTTTTTT	CASSSGQGFEKLFF
-	TRBV6-2/TRBV6-3	-	TRBJ1-2	TGTGCCAGCAGTTACTCGAGTGGGGGCGACTATGGCTACACCTTC	CASSYSSGGDYGYTF
-	TRBV4-3	TRBD1	TRBJ1-2	TGCGCCAGCAGCCAAGATCATCAGGGGGCGCCGGGCTACACCTTC	CASSQDHQGAPGYTF
-	TRBV28	-	TRBJ1-1	TGTGCCAGCAGTATCGGGGGGCAGTTAAACACTGAAGCTTTCTTT	CASSIGGQLNTEAFF
-	TRBV7-6	-	TRBJ2-7	TGTGCCAGCAGCTTAGGGCAGGGTCATACCTACGAGCAGTACTTC	CASSLGQGHTYEQYF
-	TRBV5-6	-	TRBJ2-1	TGTGCCAGCAGCTTGATTAGATTGGGTTCTCCGAGGAAGCAGTTCTTC	CASSLIRLGSPRKQFF
-	TRBV25-1	-	TRBJ2-7	TGTGCCAGCAGTGCGGACCCGGGCCAGGGGAGAGCCTACGAGCAGTACTTC	CASSADPGQGRAYEQYF
-	TRBV7-6	TRBD2	TRBJ2-2	TGTGCCAGCAGCTTAACATCTAGCGGGGGGAACACCGGGGAGCTGTTTTTT	CASSLTSSGGNTGELFF
-	TRBV7-9	-	TRBJ1-1	TGTGCCAGCAGCATCCTCGACAGGAGAGGTGAAGCTTTCTTT	CASSILDRRGEAFF
-	TRBV7-9	TRBD1	TRBJ2-7	TGTGCCAGCAGCTCCGGGACAGGGTCCTACGAGCAGTACTTC	CASSSGTGSYEQYF
once	TRBV3-1/TRBV3-2	TRBD1	TRBJ1-2	TGTGCCAGCCGTTCGGGACAGGGGGCCTATGGCTACACCTTC	CASRSGQGAYGYTF
-	TRBV6-5	TRBD1	TRBJ1-2	TGTGCCAGCAACCCGACAGGGAACGTTCCGGGCTACACCTTC	CASNPTGNVPGYTF
-	TRBV12-1	-	TRBJ2-3	TGTGCCAGCAGCTTTCCGCCTAGCGGGGGTACCACAGATACGCAGTATTTT	CASSFPPSGGTTDTQYF
once	TRBV3-1/TRBV3-2	TRBD2	TRBJ2-3	TGTGCCAGCAGCCAAGATCGACTAGCGCTGTATTTT	CASSQDRLALYF
-	TRBV4-2	TRBD2	TRBJ2-3	TGTGCCAGCAGCCTTACTAGCGGGGGGATGTTCCTTAGCACAGATACGCAGTATTTT	CASSLTSGGMFLSTDTQYF
-	TRBV24-1	TRBD1	TRBJ1-1	TGTGCCACCACGAGGACAGGGAGCACTGAAGCTTTCTTT	CATTRTGSTEAFF
-	TRBV6-4	TRBD2	TRBJ2-5	TGTGCCAGCTCCAAGACTAGCGGGGGCCAAGAGACCCAGTACTTC	CASSKTSGGQETQYF
-	TRBV7-9	-	TRBJ2-5	TGTGCCAGCAGCCACGGGACAACCGGGACCCAGTACTTC	CASSHGTTGTQYF
-	TRBV19	-	TRBJ2-7	TGTGCCAGTAGTAACCAGGCTTCCGAGCAGTACTTC	CASSNQASEQYF
-	TRBV19	TRBD1	TRBJ2-3	TGTGCCAGTAGTATCCGGGACAGGGGAGATACGCAGTATTTT	CASSIRDRGDTQYF
-	TRBV5-5	-	TRBJ2-7	TGTGCCAGCAGCCCACGTCCCAGGGACTACGAGCAGTACTTC	CASSPRPRDYEQYF
-	TRBV11-2	-	TRBJ2-5	TGTGCCAGCAGCTTACCAGGGGCTTGGGAGACCCAGTACTTC	CASSLPGAWETQYF
-	TRBV3-1/TRBV3-2	TRBD1	TRBJ2-3	TGTGCCAGCAGCCTCTTAGGACAGGGTAGCACAGATACGCAGTATTTT	CASSLLGQGSTDTQYF
-	TRBV6-5	-	TRBJ1-5	TGTGCCAGCAGTTACTCGGCCGCAGGGAATCAGCCCCAGCATTTT	CASSYSAAGNQPQHF
-	TRBV23-1	TRBD2	TRBJ2-3	TGCGCCAGCAGTCAATCAAAAGCGGGGGGGTTCACAGATACGCAGTATTTT	CASSQSKAGGFTDTQYF
once	TRBV18	TRBD1	TRBJ1-1	TGTGCCAGCTCAACAGGGGTCATGAACACTGAAGCTTTCTTT	CASSTGVMNTEAFF
-	TRBV3-1/TRBV3-2	-	TRBJ1-6	TGTGCCAGCAGCCAAGGCCGGGTCGGCAATTCACCCCTCCACTTT	CASSQGRVGNSPLHF
-	TRBV5-1	TRBD1	TRBJ1-6	TGCGCCAGCAGCTTGGGACAGGGGAGTGGTTCCTATAATTCACCCCTCCACTTT	CASSLGQGSGSYNSPLHF
once	TRBV11-3	TRBD1	TRBJ2-2	TGTGCCAGCAGCTCAAAAATTCAGGGGGCGAACACCGGGGAGCTGTTTTTT	CASSSKIQGANTGELFF
-	TRBV12-3/TRBV12-4	-	TRBJ2-7	TGTGCCAGCAGTTTGTCGAGCTCCTACGAGCAGTACTTC	CASSLSSSYEQYF
-	TRBV4-1	-	TRBJ2-7	TGCGCCAGCAGCCAAGAGGAGGGTATCGGGTACGAGCAGTACTTC	CASSQEEGIGYEQYF
few	TRBV12-3/TRBV12-4	-	TRBJ1-5	TGTGCCAGCAGTTTGTTTCAGTACCAGCCCCAGCATTTT	CASSLFQYQPQHF
-	TRBV6-5	-	TRBJ1-6	TGTGCCAGCAGTTACCTCAGGGGAGGGAATTCACCCCTCCACTTT	CASSYLRGGNSPLHF
few	TRBV14	-	TRBJ1-1	TGTGCCAGCAGCCACCTGGACCCGGGGGGGGTTGAAGCTTTCTTT	CASSHLDPGGVEAFF
-	TRBV7-2	-	TRBJ1-2	TGTGCCAGCAGCCCTAGTTTCCCATTCTATGGCTACACCTTC	CASSPSFPFYGYTF
-	TRBV7-2	-	TRBJ1-1	TGTGCCAGCAGCTTAGCGGGCAGGGAGGGAGCTTTCTTT	CASSLAGREGAFF
-	TRBV2	-	TRBJ2-7	TGTGCCAGCAGCGACAGAAGAGTCTACGAGCAGTACTTC	CASSDRRVYEQYF
-	TRBV10-3	-	TRBJ1-1	TGTGCCATCAGCCTGTTTGGGGCGAACACTGAAGCTTTCTTT	CAISLFGANTEAFF
-	TRBV28	TRBD1	TRBJ1-2	TGTGCCAGCAGTTTAGGTGTCTCGGACAGGGTTAACTATGGCTACACCTTC	CASSLGVSDRVNYGYTF
-	TRBV25-1	-	TRBJ2-3	TGTGCCAGCAGTGGACAAGGACGGGGGACGCAGTATTTT	CASSGQGRGTQYF
once	TRBV4-3	-	TRBJ1-2	TGCGCCAGCAGCCAAGAAATTGCCAGGGTCATCTATGGCTACACCTTC	CASSQEIARVIYGYTF
-	TRBV19	TRBD1	TRBJ1-1	TGTGCCAGTAGTATCCTCCCGGGACAGGCCTCGCGAGTCACTGAAGCTTTCTTT	CASSILPGQASRVTEAFF
-	TRBV27	TRBD2	TRBJ2-3	TGTGCCAGCAGTTTTTACTCCCTTATAGCGGGGGCCCCGAGGGATACGCAGTATTTT	CASSFYSLIAGAPRDTQYF
-	TRBV5-1	TRBD1	TRBJ2-1	TGCGCCAGCAGCTCGGGACAGAACAATGAGCAGTTCTTC	CASSSGQNNEQFF